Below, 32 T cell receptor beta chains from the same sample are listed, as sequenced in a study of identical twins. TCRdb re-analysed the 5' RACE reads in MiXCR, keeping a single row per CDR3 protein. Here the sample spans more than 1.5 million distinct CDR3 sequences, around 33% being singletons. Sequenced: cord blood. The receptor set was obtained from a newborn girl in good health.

The chain's CDR3 is CASSLFPTGGNEQFF. The DNA for the CDR3 is TGTGCCAGCAGTTTATTCCCGACTGGGGGCAATGAGCAGTTCTTC. The genes are TRBV6-5 and TRBJ2-1, with D perhaps matching TRBD1 or TRBD2 (5 bases each). CDR3 size: 15 residues. Trimming stripped 4 bases from V and 6 bases from J, with 16 bases between. Germline lookup yields CDR1 MNHEY and CDR2 SVGAGI.

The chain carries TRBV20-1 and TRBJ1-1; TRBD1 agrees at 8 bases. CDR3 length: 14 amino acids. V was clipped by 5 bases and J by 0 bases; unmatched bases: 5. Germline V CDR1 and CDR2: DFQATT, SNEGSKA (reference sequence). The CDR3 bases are TGCAGTGCTCCGACGGGACAGGTGAACACTGAAGCTTTCTTT. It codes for CSAPTGQVNTEAFF.

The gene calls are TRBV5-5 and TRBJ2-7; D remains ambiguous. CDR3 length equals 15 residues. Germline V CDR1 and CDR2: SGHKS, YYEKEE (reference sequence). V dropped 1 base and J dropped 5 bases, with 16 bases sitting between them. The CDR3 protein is CASSLLYGVSDEQYF. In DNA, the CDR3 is TGTGCCAGCAGCTTGCTTTATGGAGTCAGCGACGAGCAGTACTTC.

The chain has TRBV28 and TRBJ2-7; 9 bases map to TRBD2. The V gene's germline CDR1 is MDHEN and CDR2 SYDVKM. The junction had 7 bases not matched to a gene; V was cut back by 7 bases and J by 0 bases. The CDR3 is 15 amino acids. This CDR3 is CASNPQAGGSYEQYF. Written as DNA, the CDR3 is TGTGCCAGCAACCCCCAAGCGGGGGGCTCCTACGAGCAGTACTTC.

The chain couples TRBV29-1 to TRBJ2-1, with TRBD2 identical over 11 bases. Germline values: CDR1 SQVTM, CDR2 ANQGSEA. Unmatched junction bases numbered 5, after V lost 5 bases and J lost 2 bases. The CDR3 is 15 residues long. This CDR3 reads CSVPVAGGPYNEQFF. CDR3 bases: TGCAGCGTTCCCGTAGCGGGAGGGCCCTACAATGAGCAGTTCTTC.

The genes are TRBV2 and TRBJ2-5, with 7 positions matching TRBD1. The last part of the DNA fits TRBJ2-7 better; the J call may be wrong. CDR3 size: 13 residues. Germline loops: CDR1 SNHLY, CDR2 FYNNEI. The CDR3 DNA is TGTGCCAGCAGGGAGACAGGGCCTTCCGAGCAGTACTTC. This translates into CASRETGPSEQYF.

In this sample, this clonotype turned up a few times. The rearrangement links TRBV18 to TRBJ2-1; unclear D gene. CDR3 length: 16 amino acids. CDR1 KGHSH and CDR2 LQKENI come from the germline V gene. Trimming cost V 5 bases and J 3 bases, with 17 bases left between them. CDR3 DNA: TGTGCCAGCTCAGTTTCCCCGGGTCGTAACTACAATGAGCAGTTCTTC. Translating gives CASSVSPGRNYNEQFF.

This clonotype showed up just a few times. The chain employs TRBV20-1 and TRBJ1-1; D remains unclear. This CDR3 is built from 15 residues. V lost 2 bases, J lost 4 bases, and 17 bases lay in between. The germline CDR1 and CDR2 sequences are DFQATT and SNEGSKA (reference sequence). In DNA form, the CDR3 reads TGCAGTGCTAGAAATTCGGAGACGGCCCTCACTGAAGCTTTCTTT. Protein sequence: CSARNSETALTEAFF.

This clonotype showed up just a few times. The CDR3 DNA follows: TGTGCCAGCAGAGATCCGGGAGAACATTCACCCCTCCACTTT. As protein: CASRDPGEHSPLHF. The chain employs TRBV28 and TRBJ1-6; no firm D call. Germline V CDR1 and CDR2: MDHEN, SYDVKM. This CDR3 is built from 14 residues. The V and J ends lost 6 bases and 8 bases respectively, with 14 bases between them. The full variable domain, with the rest looked up from reference TRBV28 and TRBJ1-6, is DVKVTQSSRYLVKRTGEKVFLECVQDMDHENMFWYRQDPGLGLRLIYFSYDVKMKEKGDIPEGYSVSREKKERFSLILESASTNQTSMYLCASRDPGEHSPLHFGNGTRLTVT.

CDR3 amino acids: CSAPQHPTNEKLFF. In DNA, the CDR3 is TGCAGTGCTCCTCAACACCCAACTAATGAAAAACTGTTTTTT. The V call is TRBV20-1, the J call TRBJ1-4; D call uncertain. Per the germline V gene, CDR1 is DFQATT and CDR2 is SNEGSKA (reference sequence). The CDR3 is 14 residues long. Trimming shortened V by 5 bases and J by 0 bases, and 10 bases separated the two germline ends.

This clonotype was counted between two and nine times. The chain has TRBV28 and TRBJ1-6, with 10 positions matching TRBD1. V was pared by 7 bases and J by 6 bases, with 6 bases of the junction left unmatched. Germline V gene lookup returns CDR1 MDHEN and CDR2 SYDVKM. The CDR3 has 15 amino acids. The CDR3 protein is CASKDRGRGNSPLHF. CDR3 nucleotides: TGTGCCAGCAAAGACAGGGGGCGTGGTAATTCACCCCTCCACTTT.

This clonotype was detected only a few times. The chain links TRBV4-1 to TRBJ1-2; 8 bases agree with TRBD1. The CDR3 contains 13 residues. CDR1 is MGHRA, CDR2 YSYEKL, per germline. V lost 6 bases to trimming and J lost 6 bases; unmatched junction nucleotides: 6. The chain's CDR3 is CASRNTGGDGYTF. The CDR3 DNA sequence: TGCGCCAGCAGAAACACAGGGGGGGATGGCTACACCTTC.

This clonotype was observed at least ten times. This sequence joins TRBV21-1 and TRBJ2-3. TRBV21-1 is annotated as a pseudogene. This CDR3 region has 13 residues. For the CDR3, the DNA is TGTGCCAGCAGCAAACAGGGCACAGATACGCAGTATTTT. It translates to CASSKQGTDTQYF.

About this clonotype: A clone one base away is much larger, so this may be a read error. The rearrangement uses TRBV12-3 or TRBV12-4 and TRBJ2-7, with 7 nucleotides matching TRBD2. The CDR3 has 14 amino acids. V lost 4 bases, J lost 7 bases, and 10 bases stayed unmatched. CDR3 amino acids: CASSSPTSANEQYF. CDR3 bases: TGTGCCAGCAGTTCCCCCACTAGCGCAAATGAGCAGTACTTC.

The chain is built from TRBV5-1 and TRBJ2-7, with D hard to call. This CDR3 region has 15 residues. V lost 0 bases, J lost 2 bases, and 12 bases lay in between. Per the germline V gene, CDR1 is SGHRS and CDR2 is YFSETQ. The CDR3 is CASSLDKFPTYEQYF. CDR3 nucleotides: TGCGCCAGCAGCTTGGACAAGTTCCCCACCTACGAGCAGTACTTC.

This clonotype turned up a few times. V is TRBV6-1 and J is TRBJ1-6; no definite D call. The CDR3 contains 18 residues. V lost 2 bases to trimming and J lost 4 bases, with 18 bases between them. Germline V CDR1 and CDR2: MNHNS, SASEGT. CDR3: CASSERPVPHIYNSPLHF. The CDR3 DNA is TGTGCCAGCAGTGAAAGACCTGTCCCACATATTTATAATTCACCCCTCCACTTT.

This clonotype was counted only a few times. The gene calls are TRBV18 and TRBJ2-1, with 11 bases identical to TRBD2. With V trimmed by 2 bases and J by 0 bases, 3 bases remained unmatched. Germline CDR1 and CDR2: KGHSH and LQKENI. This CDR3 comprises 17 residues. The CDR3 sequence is CASSPRLAGISYNEQFF. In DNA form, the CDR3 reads TGTGCCAGCTCACCAAGACTAGCGGGAATCTCCTACAATGAGCAGTTCTTC. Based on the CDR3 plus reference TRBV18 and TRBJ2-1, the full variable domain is NAGVMQNPRHLVRRRGQEARLRCSPMKGHSHVYWYRQLPEEGLKFMVYLQKENIIDESGMPKERFSAEFPKEGPSILRIQQVVRGDSAAYFCASSPRLAGISYNEQFFGPGTRLTVL.

The DNA of the CDR3 is TGTGCCAGCAGCCAGTTGACCACCGGCGGACTAGCGTCTCATGAGCAGTACTTC. This encodes CASSQLTTGGLASHEQYF. The chain employs TRBV4-2 and TRBJ2-7, with 9 bases lining up with TRBD2. V lost 3 bases to trimming and J lost 7 bases; unmatched junction nucleotides: 19. Germline V CDR1 and CDR2: LGHNA, YNFKEQ. The CDR3 consists of 18 residues.

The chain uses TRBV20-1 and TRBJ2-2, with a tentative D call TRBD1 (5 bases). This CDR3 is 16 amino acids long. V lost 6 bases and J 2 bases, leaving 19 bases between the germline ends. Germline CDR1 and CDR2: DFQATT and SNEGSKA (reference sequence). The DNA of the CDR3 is TGCAGTGCCTCTCGGTCTAGGGGCTTCAACACCGGGGAGCTGTTTTTT. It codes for CSASRSRGFNTGELFF.

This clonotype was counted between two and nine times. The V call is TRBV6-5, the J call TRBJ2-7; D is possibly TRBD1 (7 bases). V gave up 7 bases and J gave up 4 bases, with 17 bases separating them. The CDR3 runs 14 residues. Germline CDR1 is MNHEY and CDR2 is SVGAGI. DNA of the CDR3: TGTGCCAGCACCCGAGCGGGCAGGGGGTACGAGCAGTACTTC. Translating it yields CASTRAGRGYEQYF.

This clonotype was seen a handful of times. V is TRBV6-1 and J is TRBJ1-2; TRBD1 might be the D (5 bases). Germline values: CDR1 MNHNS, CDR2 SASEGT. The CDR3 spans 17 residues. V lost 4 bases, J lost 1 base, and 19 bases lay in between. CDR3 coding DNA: TGTGCCAGCAGTGGGACGGGGGGACCCACACTTAACTATGGCTACACCTTC. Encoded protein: CASSGTGGPTLNYGYTF.

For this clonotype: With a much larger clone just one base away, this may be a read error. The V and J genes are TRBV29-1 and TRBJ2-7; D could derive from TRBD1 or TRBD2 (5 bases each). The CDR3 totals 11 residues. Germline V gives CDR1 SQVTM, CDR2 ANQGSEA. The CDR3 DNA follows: TGCAGCGTTTCTGAGGGGTACGGGCAGTACTTC. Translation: CSVSEGYGQYF.

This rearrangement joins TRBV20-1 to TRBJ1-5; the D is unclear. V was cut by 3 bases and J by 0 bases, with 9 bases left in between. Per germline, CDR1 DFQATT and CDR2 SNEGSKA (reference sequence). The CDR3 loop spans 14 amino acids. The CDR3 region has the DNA TGCAGTGCTAGGTTTGCCAATAGCAATCAGCCCCAGCATTTT. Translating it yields CSARFANSNQPQHF.

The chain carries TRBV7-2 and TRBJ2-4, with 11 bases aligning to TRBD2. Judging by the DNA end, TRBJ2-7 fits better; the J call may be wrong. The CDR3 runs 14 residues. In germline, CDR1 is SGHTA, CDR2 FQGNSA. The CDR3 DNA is TGTGCCAGCAGTAGACTAGCGGGGATCTACGAGCAGTACTTC. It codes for CASSRLAGIYEQYF.

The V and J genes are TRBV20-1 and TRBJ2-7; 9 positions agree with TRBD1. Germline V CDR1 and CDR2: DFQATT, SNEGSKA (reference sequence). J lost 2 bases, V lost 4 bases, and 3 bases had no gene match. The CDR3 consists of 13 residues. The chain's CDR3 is CSAKGQGTYEQYF. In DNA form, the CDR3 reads TGCAGTGCTAAGGGACAGGGAACCTACGAGCAGTACTTC.

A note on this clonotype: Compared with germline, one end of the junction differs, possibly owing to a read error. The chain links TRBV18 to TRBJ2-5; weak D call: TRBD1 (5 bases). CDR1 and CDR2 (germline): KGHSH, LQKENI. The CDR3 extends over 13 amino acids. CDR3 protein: CAGSPMQGQTQYF. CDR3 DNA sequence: TGTGCCGGCTCACCAATGCAGGGTCAGACCCAGTACTTC.

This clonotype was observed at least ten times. For the CDR3, the DNA is TGTGCCAGCACAGGGGACACTGAAGCTTTCTTT. Amino acid sequence: CASTGDTEAFF. This chain uses TRBV2 with TRBJ1-1, with D possibly being TRBD1 (6 bases). CDR3 size: 11 residues. Trimming pared 7 bases from V and 3 bases from J, leaving 6 bases between. Per germline, CDR1 SNHLY and CDR2 FYNNEI.

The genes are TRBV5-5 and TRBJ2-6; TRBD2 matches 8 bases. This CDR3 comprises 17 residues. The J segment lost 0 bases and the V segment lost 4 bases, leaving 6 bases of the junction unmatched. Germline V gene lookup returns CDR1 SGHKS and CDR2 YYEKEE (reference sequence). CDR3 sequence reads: CASSPGLVVSGANVLTF. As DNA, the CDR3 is TGTGCCAGCAGCCCGGGACTAGTGGTCTCTGGGGCCAACGTCCTGACTTTC.

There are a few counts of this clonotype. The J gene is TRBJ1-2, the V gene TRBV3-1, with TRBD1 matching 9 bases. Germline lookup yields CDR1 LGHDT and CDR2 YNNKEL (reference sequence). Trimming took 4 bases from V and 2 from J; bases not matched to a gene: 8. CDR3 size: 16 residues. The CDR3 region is CASSPMTGGLNYGYTF. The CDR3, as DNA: TGTGCCAGCAGCCCCATGACAGGGGGTTTGAACTATGGCTACACCTTC.

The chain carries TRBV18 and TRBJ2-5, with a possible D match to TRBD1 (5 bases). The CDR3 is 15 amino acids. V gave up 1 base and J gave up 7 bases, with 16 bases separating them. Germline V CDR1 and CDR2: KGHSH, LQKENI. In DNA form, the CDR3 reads TGTGCCAGCTCACCACAGGGGTCGTTGAAGGGGACCCAGTACTTC. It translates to CASSPQGSLKGTQYF.

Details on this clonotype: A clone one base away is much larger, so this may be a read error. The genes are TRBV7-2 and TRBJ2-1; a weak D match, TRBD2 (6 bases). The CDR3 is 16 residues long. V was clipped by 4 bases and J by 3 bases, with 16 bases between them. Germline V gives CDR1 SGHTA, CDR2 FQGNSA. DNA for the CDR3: TGTGCCAGCAGCTCAGTAGCAGGGAGGATCTACAATGAGCAGTTCTTC. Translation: CASSSVAGRIYNEQFF.

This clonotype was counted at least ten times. In DNA, the CDR3 is TGTGCCATTAGGGCCCCATTCGGCGAGACCCAGTACTTC. Translated, it gives CAIRAPFGETQYF. The gene calls are TRBV10-3 and TRBJ2-5; D gene ambiguous. Trimming shortened V by 9 bases and J by 5 bases, and 16 bases separated the two germline ends. In germline, CDR1 is ENHRY, CDR2 SYGVKD. This CDR3 has 13 residues.